This T cell receptor (beta chain) was identified in a study of T cells in Graves' hyperthyroidism and ophthalmopathy. Study results and caveats: The authors' 13 V-J model separated ophthalmopathy from stable hyperthyroidism.

Amplification yielded TCR beta CDR3 regions, with RNA transcripts as the source. The primer set for the first-round RT-PCR of the TCR CDR3 was HTBI. TCRdb itself ran the multiplex PCR reads through MiXCR, one entry per CDR3 protein. The table shows approximately 640,000 distinct CDR3 sequences, with 45% occurring only once. This clonotype was seen only a few times. Antigen specificity is unknown. CDR3 size: 16 residues. V was pared by 7 bases and J by 2 bases, with 7 bases of the junction left unmatched. Exclusion of patients followed from uncontrolled infection, other autoimmune disease, pregnancy or lactation. Diagnoses rested on clinical symptoms, serum thyroxine and TRAb, thyroid ultrasound and orbital computed tomography.

The source of this sequence is an adult man with Graves' disease, either hyperthyroidism or ophthalmopathy (not recorded which). Material for sequencing was peripheral blood or thyroid tissue (not recorded which). The chain carries TRBV12-3 or TRBV12-4 and TRBJ1-4; 10 nucleotides line up with TRBD1. CDR3: CASTRGQGRTNEKLFF. DNA of the CDR3: TGTGCCAGCACCCGGGGACAGGGGAGGACTAATGAAAAACTGTTTTTT.